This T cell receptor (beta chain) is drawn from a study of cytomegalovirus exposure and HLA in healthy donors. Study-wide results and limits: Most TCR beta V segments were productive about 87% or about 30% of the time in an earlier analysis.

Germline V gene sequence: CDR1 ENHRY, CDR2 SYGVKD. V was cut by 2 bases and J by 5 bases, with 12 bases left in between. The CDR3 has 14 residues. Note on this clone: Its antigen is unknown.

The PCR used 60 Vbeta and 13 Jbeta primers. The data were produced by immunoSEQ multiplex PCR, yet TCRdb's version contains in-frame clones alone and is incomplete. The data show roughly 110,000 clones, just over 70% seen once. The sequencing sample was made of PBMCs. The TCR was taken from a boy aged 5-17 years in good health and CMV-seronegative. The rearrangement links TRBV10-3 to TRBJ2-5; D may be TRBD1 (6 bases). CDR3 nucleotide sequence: TGTGCCATCAGTGAGGAGGGGGTAGGGGAGACCCAGTACTTC. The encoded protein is CAISEEGVGETQYF.